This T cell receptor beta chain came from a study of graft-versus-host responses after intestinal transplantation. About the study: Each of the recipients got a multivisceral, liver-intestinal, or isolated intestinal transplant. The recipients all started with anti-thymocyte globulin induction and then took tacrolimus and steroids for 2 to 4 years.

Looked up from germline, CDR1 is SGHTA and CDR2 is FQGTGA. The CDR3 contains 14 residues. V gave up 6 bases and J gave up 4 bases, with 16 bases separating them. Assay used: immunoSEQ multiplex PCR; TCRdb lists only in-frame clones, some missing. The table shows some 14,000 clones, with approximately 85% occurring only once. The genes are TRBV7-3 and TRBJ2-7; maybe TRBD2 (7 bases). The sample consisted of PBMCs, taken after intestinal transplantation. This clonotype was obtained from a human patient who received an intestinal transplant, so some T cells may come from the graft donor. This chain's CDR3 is CASSWGGALYEQYF. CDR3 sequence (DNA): TGTGCCAGCAGTTGGGGGGGGGCCCTATACGAGCAGTACTTC. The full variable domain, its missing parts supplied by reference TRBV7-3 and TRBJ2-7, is GAGVSQTPSNKVTEKGKYVELRCDPISGHTALYWYRQSLGQGPEFLIYFQGTGAADDSGLPNDRFFAVRPEGSVSTLKIQRTERGDSAVYLCASSWGGALYEQYFGPGTRLTVT.